Given below is one T cell receptor beta chain in context. Authors' processing steps: Reference gene primer amplification in the assay estimated nucleated cell counts. Sequenced by immunoSEQ multiplex PCR; TCRdb stores in-frame clones only, minus some. D and trimming come from the DNA, and the V and J calls and clone size come from that table. This table has fewer than 400,000 clones, more than 85% appearing once. This entry is derived from a study of blood T cell repertoires in COVID-19. The wider study: From the United States, Italy and Spain came samples of acute and convalescent COVID-19.

Cohort assignment relied on participant-reported clinical history. CDR1 is SGHVS, CDR2 FQNEAQ, per germline. The CDR3 consists of 15 residues. The V and J ends lost 4 bases and 12 bases, in that order; junction bases with no gene match: 14. Source material: PBMCs or T cells enriched from blood (not recorded which). The chain carries TRBV7-8 and TRBJ2-1, with 8 bases fitting TRBD2. The sequence derives from a woman in her twenties or thirties who had recovered from COVID-19. CDR3: CASSSQAGDFLGQFF. The CDR3 bases are TGTGCCAGCAGCTCCCAAGCGGGGGACTTCCTTGGGCAGTTCTTC.